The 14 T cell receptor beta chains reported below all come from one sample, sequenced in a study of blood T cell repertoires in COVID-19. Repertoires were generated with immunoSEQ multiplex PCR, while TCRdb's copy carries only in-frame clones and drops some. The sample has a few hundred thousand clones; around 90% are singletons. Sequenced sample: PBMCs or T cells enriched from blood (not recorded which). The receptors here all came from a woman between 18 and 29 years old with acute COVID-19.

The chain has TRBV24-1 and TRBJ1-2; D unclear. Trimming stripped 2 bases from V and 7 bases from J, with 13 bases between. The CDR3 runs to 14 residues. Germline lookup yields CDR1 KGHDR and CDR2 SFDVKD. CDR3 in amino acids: CATSDSGKPGGYTF. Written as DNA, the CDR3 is TGTGCCACCAGTGATTCGGGAAAGCCGGGTGGCTACACCTTC.

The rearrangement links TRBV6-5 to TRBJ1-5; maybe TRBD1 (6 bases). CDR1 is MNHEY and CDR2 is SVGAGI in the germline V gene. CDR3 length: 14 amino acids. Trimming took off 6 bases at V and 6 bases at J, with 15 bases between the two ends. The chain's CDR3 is CASRITGSPQPQHF. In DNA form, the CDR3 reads TGTGCCAGCAGGATAACAGGGTCCCCTCAGCCCCAGCATTTT.

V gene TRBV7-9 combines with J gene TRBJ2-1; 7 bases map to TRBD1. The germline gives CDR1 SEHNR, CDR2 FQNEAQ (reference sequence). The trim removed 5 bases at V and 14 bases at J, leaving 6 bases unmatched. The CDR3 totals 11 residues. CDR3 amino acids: CASSEQGSKFF. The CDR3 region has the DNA TGTGCCAGCAGCGAACAGGGGAGCAAGTTCTTC.

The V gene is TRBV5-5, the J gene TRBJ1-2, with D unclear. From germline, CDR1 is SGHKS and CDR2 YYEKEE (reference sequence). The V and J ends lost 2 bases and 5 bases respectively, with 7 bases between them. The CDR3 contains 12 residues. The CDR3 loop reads CASSLTAYGYTF. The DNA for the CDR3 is TGTGCCAGCAGCTTAACAGCATATGGCTACACCTTC.

CDR3 region: CASSPRSGNTEAFF. In DNA form, the CDR3 reads TGTGCCAGCAGCCCCCGAAGCGGGAACACTGAAGCTTTCTTT. V is TRBV3-1 (or the pseudogene TRBV3-2) and J is TRBJ1-1; D gene ambiguous. There are 14 residues in the CDR3. The V end was cut by 4 bases, the J end by 1 base, with 10 bases between. Per germline, CDR1 LGHDT and CDR2 YNNKEL (reference sequence).

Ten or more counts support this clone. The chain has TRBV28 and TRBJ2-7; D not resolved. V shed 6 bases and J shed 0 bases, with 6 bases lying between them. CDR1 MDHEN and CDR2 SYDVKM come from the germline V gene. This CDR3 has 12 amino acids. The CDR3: CASSRASYEQYF. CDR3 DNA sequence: TGTGCCAGCAGCCGCGCCTCCTACGAGCAGTACTTC.

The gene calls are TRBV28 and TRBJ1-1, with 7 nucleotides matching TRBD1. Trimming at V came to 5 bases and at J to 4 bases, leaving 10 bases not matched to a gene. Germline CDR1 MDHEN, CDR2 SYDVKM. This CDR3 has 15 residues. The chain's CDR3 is CASSKGGAAITEAFF. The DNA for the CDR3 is TGTGCCAGCAGTAAAGGGGGCGCGGCGATCACTGAAGCTTTCTTT.

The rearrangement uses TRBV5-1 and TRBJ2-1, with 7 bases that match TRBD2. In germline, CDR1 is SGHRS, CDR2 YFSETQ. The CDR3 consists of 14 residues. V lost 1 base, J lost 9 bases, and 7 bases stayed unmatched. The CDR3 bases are TGCGCCAGCAGCTTGTGGCGCGGGAGTGGTGAGCAGTTCTTC. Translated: CASSLWRGSGEQFF. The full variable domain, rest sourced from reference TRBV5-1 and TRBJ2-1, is KAGVTQTPRYLIKTRGQQVTLSCSPISGHRSVSWYQQTPGQGLQFLFEYFSETQRNKGNFPGRFSGRQFSNSRSEMNVSTLELGDSALYLCASSLWRGSGEQFFGPGTRLTVL.

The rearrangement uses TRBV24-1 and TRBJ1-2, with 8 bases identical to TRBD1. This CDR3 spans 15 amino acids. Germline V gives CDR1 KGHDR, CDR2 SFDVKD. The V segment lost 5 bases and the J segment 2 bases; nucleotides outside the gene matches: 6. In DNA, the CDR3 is TGTGCCACCAGTGGCCCTGGACAGGGAAACTATGGCTACACCTTC. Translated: CATSGPGQGNYGYTF.

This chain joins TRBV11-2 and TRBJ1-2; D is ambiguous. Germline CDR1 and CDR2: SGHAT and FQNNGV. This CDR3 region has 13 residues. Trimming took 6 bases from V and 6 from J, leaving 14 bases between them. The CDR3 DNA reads TGTGCCAGCAGGTCGGGAGTCCTCGATGGCTACACCTTC. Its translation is CASRSGVLDGYTF.

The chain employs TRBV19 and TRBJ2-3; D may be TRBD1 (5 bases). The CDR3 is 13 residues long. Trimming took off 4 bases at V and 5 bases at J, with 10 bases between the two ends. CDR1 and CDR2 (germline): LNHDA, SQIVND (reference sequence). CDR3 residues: CASSRGMGDTQYF. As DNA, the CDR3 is TGTGCCAGTAGTAGGGGCATGGGAGATACGCAGTATTTT.

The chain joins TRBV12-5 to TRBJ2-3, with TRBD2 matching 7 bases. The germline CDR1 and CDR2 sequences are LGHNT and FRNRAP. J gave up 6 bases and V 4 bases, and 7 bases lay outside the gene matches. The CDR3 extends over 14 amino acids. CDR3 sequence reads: CASGSSGGSDTQYF. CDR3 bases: TGTGCTAGTGGTTCTAGCGGAGGATCCGATACGCAGTATTTT.

CDR3 amino acids: CASSNPGQGTDTQYF. CDR3 nucleotide sequence: TGTGCCAGCAGCAACCCGGGACAGGGCACAGATACGCAGTATTTT. The V gene is TRBV28, the J gene TRBJ2-3; 8 bases match TRBD1. CDR1 and CDR2 from the germline V gene are MDHEN and SYDVKM. This CDR3 has 15 amino acids. J was trimmed by 1 base and V by 6 bases; bases with no gene match: 6.

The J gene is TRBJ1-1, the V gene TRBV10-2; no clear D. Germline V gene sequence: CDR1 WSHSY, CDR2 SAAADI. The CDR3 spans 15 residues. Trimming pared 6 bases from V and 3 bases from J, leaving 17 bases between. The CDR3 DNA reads TGCGCCAGCAGCCGTGACGCCGGGGTAGACACTGAAGCTTTCTTT. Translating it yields CASSRDAGVDTEAFF.